The entry that follows covers one T cell receptor beta chain sequence. The sample belongs to a study of T cells in localized non-small cell lung cancer. The CDR3 runs to 17 residues. The germline V gene encodes CDR1 SGDLS and CDR2 YYNGEE. V shed 2 bases and J 1 base; nucleotides not matched to a gene: 9. Clones were read by immunoSEQ multiplex PCR, and TCRdb kept only the in-frame ones, dropping some. This table holds about 20,000 clones, about 89% found once. This clonotype was sampled from a man between 40 and 75 years old with stage I lung adenocarcinoma. V usage is TRBV9 and J usage is TRBJ2-5; TRBD2 matches 9 bases. Source: peripheral blood, taken before any cancer treatment. The CDR3 sequence is CASSVGGTSKIQETQYF. CDR3 bases: TGTGCCAGCAGCGTTGGTGGGACTAGCAAGATCCAAGAGACCCAGTACTTC.